Listed below are T cell receptor beta chains from one sample, sequenced in a study of early T cells in non-severe SARS-CoV-2 infection. TCRdb called the 5' RACE reads again in MiXCR, with one record for every CDR3 protein. The repertoire includes 70,000 to 90,000 distinct CDR3 sequences, roughly a tenth of them detected once, and 8% sits in the top ten. The input for sequencing was whole blood, taken at baseline. These receptor sequences come from an adult who was a healthcare worker with PCR-confirmed SARS-CoV-2 infection or an uninfected control (not recorded which). Both conserved end residues are part of each CDR3. Each record gives: D gene, clone size, V gene, CDR3 length, J gene, CDR3 protein, CDR3 DNA. D genes are given only for firm matches. Size is stated for part of the rows, as once, few or many counts, or as a class when the clone is expanded.

TRBD2,few,TRBV20-1,16,TRBJ2-3,CSADATSGRATDTQYF,TGCAGTGCAGACGCAACTAGCGGGAGGGCCACAGATACGCAGTATTTT
TRBD2,-,TRBV18,16,TRBJ2-7,CASSSRGGQSSYEQYF,TGTGCCAGCTCATCACGGGGGGGCCAGAGCTCCTACGAGCAGTACTTC
-,-,TRBV6-5,14,TRBJ2-5,CASRDGSRGETQYF,TGTGCCAGCAGGGACGGGAGCCGAGGAGAGACCCAGTACTTC
-,few,TRBV28,16,TRBJ2-1,CASSFDVLGTYNEQFF,TGTGCCAGCAGTTTCGACGTCCTGGGAACATACAATGAGCAGTTCTTC
TRBD2,few,TRBV27,15,TRBJ2-7,CASSSPSGRVYEQYF,TGTGCCAGCAGTTCCCCTAGCGGGAGGGTCTACGAGCAGTACTTC
TRBD2,-,TRBV19,15,TRBJ2-1,CASSGAGAAYNEQFF,TGTGCCAGTAGTGGAGCGGGAGCCGCCTACAATGAGCAGTTCTTC
TRBD1,many,TRBV12-3/TRBV12-4,15,TRBJ1-4,CASSLLGQGGEKLFF,TGTGCCAGCAGTTTACTGGGACAGGGGGGTGAAAAACTGTTTTTT
-,-,TRBV20-1,12,TRBJ1-1,CSASGINLEAFF,TGCAGTGCAAGCGGGATAAATCTAGAGGCTTTCTTT
-,few,TRBV5-1,15,TRBJ1-1,CASSLGTLVNTEAFF,TGCGCCAGCAGCTTGGGGACCTTAGTGAACACTGAAGCTTTCTTT
-,few,TRBV20-1,15,TRBJ2-1,CSASPMRAAGSEQFF,TGCAGTGCTAGTCCCATGCGGGCTGCCGGATCGGAGCAGTTCTTC
-,-,TRBV4-2,17,TRBJ2-7,CASSQDLGPERSYEQYF,TGTGCCAGCAGCCAAGATCTGGGACCTGAGAGAAGCTACGAGCAGTACTTC
-,many,TRBV6-5,15,TRBJ1-3,CASSETGFSGNTIYF,TGTGCCAGCAGTGAAACAGGGTTCTCTGGAAACACCATATATTTT
TRBD2,many,TRBV6-1,12,TRBJ2-7,CASSVAGGEQYF,TGTGCCAGCAGTGTAGCGGGAGGCGAGCAGTACTTC
TRBD2,many,TRBV15,18,TRBJ2-3,CATSREASGSPSTDTQYF,TGTGCCACCAGCAGAGAAGCTAGCGGGTCACCTAGCACAGATACGCAGTATTTT
-,few,TRBV7-9,15,TRBJ1-4,CASSPRGATNEKLFF,TGTGCCAGCAGCCCTCGCGGCGCAACTAATGAAAAACTGTTTTTT
-,-,TRBV5-1,14,TRBJ1-1,CASSLEVTGAEAFF,TGCGCCAGCAGCTTGGAAGTAACGGGGGCTGAAGCTTTCTTT
-,few,TRBV20-1,15,TRBJ2-1,CSARNRAVRQSEQFF,TGCAGTGCTAGGAATAGGGCAGTCCGGCAAAGTGAGCAGTTCTTC
TRBD1,-,TRBV5-1,14,TRBJ2-7,CASSPGTGMGEQYF,TGCGCCAGCAGCCCTGGGACAGGGATGGGCGAGCAGTACTTC
-,many,TRBV4-2,15,TRBJ2-1,CASSQEGREAEEQFF,TGTGCCAGCAGCCAAGAAGGACGCGAGGCGGAAGAGCAGTTCTTC
TRBD2,-,TRBV7-8,16,TRBJ2-1,CASSLRRLAENNEQFF,TGTGCCAGCAGCTTACGAAGACTAGCGGAAAACAATGAGCAGTTCTTC
-,-,TRBV6-1,13,TRBJ2-7,CASSEGDRGEQYF,TGTGCCAGCAGTGAAGGTGATAGGGGCGAGCAGTACTTC
TRBD1,few,TRBV9,16,TRBJ2-7,CASSPTRQGELYEQYF,TGTGCCAGCAGCCCTACGAGACAGGGAGAACTCTACGAGCAGTACTTC
TRBD2,-,TRBV4-2,15,TRBJ2-7,CASSQEMSGRNEQYF,TGTGCCAGCAGCCAAGAAATGAGCGGGAGGAACGAGCAGTACTTC
-,many,TRBV3-1,12,TRBJ2-5,CASSRETETQYF,TGTGCCAGCAGCCGGGAAACCGAGACCCAGTACTTC
TRBD1,-,TRBV6-6,15,TRBJ1-2,CASSYGPGQNYGYTF,TGTGCCAGCAGTTACGGCCCGGGACAGAACTATGGCTACACCTTC
TRBD2,many,TRBV24-1,18,TRBJ2-5,CATSDFRGTSELQETQYF,TGTGCCACCAGTGATTTCCGTGGGACTAGCGAGCTACAAGAGACCCAGTACTTC
-,many,TRBV5-5,12,TRBJ2-5,CASSLGEETQYF,TGTGCCAGCAGCTTGGGGGAAGAGACCCAGTACTTC
TRBD2,few,TRBV3-1,16,TRBJ2-7,CASSQERLAVSYEQYF,TGTGCCAGCAGCCAAGAACGCCTAGCGGTCTCCTACGAGCAGTACTTC
TRBD2,many,TRBV20-1,13,TRBJ2-7,CSVIPSGRGEQYF,TGCAGTGTAATCCCTAGCGGGAGGGGTGAGCAGTACTTC
-,-,TRBV27,12,TRBJ2-3,CASSTGPPTQYF,TGTGCCAGCAGTACGGGACCACCTACGCAGTATTTT
-,few,TRBV5-1,15,TRBJ2-3,CASSLAGGFGDTQYF,TGCGCCAGCAGCTTGGCCGGAGGGTTTGGGGATACGCAGTATTTT
-,-,TRBV7-8,16,TRBJ2-4,CASSLGGAREVNIQYF,TGTGCCAGCAGCTTAGGGGGCGCCAGGGAAGTAAACATTCAGTACTTC
-,many,TRBV9,15,TRBJ2-5,CASSADSPRRETQYF,TGTGCCAGCAGCGCGGACAGCCCGCGGAGGGAGACCCAGTACTTC
-,many,TRBV12-3/TRBV12-4,13,TRBJ2-3,CASALSPGDTQYF,TGTGCCAGCGCCCTCTCTCCTGGGGATACGCAGTATTTT
TRBD2,-,TRBV30,13,TRBJ2-1,CAEGLARYNEQFF,TGTGCCGAGGGACTAGCCCGATACAATGAGCAGTTCTTC
TRBD2,-,TRBV10-3,17,TRBJ2-1,CATGGDFSGKSYNEQFF,TGTGCCACCGGGGGGGATTTTAGCGGGAAATCCTACAATGAGCAGTTCTTC
-,few,TRBV5-4,15,TRBJ2-3,CASSLDQKPTDTQYF,TGTGCCAGCAGCTTGGACCAAAAACCCACAGATACGCAGTATTTT
-,many,TRBV3-1,12,TRBJ2-4,CASSSSKNIQYF,TGTGCCAGCAGCAGCTCCAAAAACATTCAGTACTTC
-,few,TRBV7-2,13,TRBJ1-1,CASSFGPSLWAFF,TGTGCCAGCAGCTTCGGACCTAGCTTGTGGGCTTTCTTT
-,few,TRBV7-6,17,TRBJ2-2,CASSLLPGQSNTGELFF,TGTGCCAGCAGCTTATTACCCGGACAGTCGAACACCGGGGAGCTGTTTTTT
TRBD2,few,TRBV7-3,15,TRBJ2-2,CASSQGLADTGELFF,TGTGCCAGCAGTCAGGGACTAGCAGACACCGGGGAGCTGTTTTTT
-,many,TRBV7-8,16,TRBJ2-4,CASSVYGGPPGNIQYF,TGTGCCAGCAGTGTTTACGGGGGACCCCCCGGGAACATTCAGTACTTC
TRBD2,-,TRBV5-1,16,TRBJ2-5,CASSARLAGSKETQYF,TGCGCCAGCAGCGCCCGACTAGCGGGATCCAAAGAGACCCAGTACTTC
TRBD1,few,TRBV15,16,TRBJ2-1,CATSSPRQGLYNEQFF,TGTGCCACCAGCTCCCCCCGACAGGGCTTATACAATGAGCAGTTCTTC
TRBD1,many,TRBV6-2/TRBV6-3,16,TRBJ2-5,CASSPSYRQGKETQYF,TGTGCCAGCAGCCCCTCGTATAGACAGGGGAAAGAGACCCAGTACTTC
TRBD2,-,TRBV3-1,16,TRBJ2-1,CASSQLAGFSYNEQFF,TGTGCCAGCAGCCAGCTAGCGGGTTTCTCCTACAATGAGCAGTTCTTC
-,-,TRBV11-2,15,TRBJ2-5,CASSLGSGTPAAQYF,TGTGCCAGCAGCTTAGGGTCGGGGACCCCCGCCGCCCAGTACTTC
-,few,TRBV7-8,12,TRBJ2-5,CASSPATETQYF,TGTGCCAGCAGCCCCGCTACGGAGACCCAGTACTTC